The rows below give T cell receptor beta chains drawn from one sample of a study of PD-1 blockade in classical Hodgkin lymphoma. TCRdb's copy holds only in-frame clones and misses some; the assay was immunoSEQ multiplex PCR. Of 40,000 to 45,000 clones listed, around 80% are singletons. The sample here was peripheral blood mononuclear cells (PBMCs), taken at baseline. These receptors were collected from a human donor with classical Hodgkin lymphoma. Both conserved end residues are trimmed from each CDR3.

CDR3 protein	J gene	V gene
ASSQDVGDRYNEQF	TRBJ2-1	TRBV4-1
ASSLSSNNEQF	TRBJ2-1	TRBV4-3
ASSPQGSSYEQY	TRBJ2-7	TRBV5-1
ASSRQGNDYGYT	TRBJ1-2	TRBV5-4
ASSLGYGNEQF	TRBJ2-1	TRBV27
ASGSRGEDGNTIY	TRBJ1-3	TRBV12-5
ASSVGAGTTDTQY	TRBJ2-3	TRBV9
ASRLGGPGTGELF	TRBJ2-2	TRBV5-1
ASSENVPDTQY	TRBJ2-3	TRBV2
ASSSTGTGIGNTIY	TRBJ1-3	TRBV7-8
ASSQRGAIEKLF	TRBJ1-4	TRBV23-1
ASSWGDRQETQY	TRBJ2-5	TRBV5-1
ASTSGASGNTIY	TRBJ1-3	TRBV19
ASSQWEAGAYNEQF	TRBJ2-1	TRBV4-3
ASSGLTVVGEKLF	TRBJ1-4	TRBV19
ASRDSSARGYT	TRBJ1-2	TRBV2
ASGRGQETQY	TRBJ2-5	TRBV10-1
ASSRGTSAYNEQF	TRBJ2-1	TRBV4-3
ASKNRDANYGYT	TRBJ1-2	TRBV6-5
ASSLARSFYNSPLH	TRBJ1-6	TRBV27
ASSLNRASGANVLT	TRBJ2-6	TRBV7-2
ASSRDRGEGANVLT	TRBJ2-6	TRBV5-6
ASSPGGGADNEQF	TRBJ2-1	TRBV18
ASSEAEVPRRAYNSPLH	TRBJ1-6	TRBV2
ASSSTGADTQY	TRBJ2-3	TRBV7-9
ASDTPRGTGKQETQY	TRBJ2-5	TRBV11-2
AIRATGSGSTGELF	TRBJ2-2	TRBV10-3
AISERTGEYNEQF	TRBJ2-1	TRBV10-3
ASSAGTDNYGYT	TRBJ1-2	TRBV6-1
ATSRGGGPGDIQY	TRBJ2-4	TRBV15
ASSPPPTHGQGIYNEQF	TRBJ2-1	TRBV4-3
ASSLEWNQETQY	TRBJ2-5	TRBV5-1
ASRASGGEQF	TRBJ2-1	TRBV6-5
ASSELSPLH	TRBJ1-6	TRBV6-1
ASSLDGGMSEQY	TRBJ2-7	TRBV7-9
ASSPGQDNEQF	TRBJ2-1	TRBV5-4
ASSVMGETQY	TRBJ2-5	TRBV6-1
ASRWSGLNEQF	TRBJ2-1	TRBV2
ASGPPGDYEQY	TRBJ2-7	TRBV7-2
ASSWQGGGNQPQH	TRBJ1-5	TRBV2
ASSETGDGYT	TRBJ1-2	TRBV6-5
ASSEAGQFPYGYT	TRBJ1-2	TRBV2
ASSFGPLGNTIY	TRBJ1-3	TRBV7-3
ASSTRGDSGNTIY	TRBJ1-3	TRBV9
ASSLRAGTGELF	TRBJ2-2	TRBV7-9
ASSRTSKQGYVNSPLH	TRBJ1-6	TRBV7-2
ASSPDGSSGNTIY	TRBJ1-3	TRBV5-6
ASSRGGNEQF	TRBJ2-1	TRBV5-4
ASSRQGEDSPLH	TRBJ1-6	TRBV4-2
ASSLDNYGYT	TRBJ1-2	TRBV5-1